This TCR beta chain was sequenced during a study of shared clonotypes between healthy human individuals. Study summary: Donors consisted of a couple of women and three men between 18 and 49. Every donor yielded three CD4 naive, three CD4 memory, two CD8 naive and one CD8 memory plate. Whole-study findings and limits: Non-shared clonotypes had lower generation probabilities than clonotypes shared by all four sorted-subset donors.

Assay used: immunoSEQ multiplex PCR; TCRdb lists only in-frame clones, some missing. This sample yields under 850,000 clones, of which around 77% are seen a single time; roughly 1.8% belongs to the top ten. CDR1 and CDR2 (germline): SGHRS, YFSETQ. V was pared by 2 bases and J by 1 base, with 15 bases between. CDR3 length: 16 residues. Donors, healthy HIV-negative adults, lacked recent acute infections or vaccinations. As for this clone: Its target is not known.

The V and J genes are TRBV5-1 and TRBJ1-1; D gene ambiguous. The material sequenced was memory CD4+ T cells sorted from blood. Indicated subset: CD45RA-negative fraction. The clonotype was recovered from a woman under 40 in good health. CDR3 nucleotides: TGCGCCAGCAGCTTTCCATCCGGGCGGGCGAACACTGAAGCTTTCTTT. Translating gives CASSFPSGRANTEAFF. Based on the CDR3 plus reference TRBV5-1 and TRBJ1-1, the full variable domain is KAGVTQTPRYLIKTRGQQVTLSCSPISGHRSVSWYQQTPGQGLQFLFEYFSETQRNKGNFPGRFSGRQFSNSRSEMNVSTLELGDSALYLCASSFPSGRANTEAFFGQGTRLTVV.